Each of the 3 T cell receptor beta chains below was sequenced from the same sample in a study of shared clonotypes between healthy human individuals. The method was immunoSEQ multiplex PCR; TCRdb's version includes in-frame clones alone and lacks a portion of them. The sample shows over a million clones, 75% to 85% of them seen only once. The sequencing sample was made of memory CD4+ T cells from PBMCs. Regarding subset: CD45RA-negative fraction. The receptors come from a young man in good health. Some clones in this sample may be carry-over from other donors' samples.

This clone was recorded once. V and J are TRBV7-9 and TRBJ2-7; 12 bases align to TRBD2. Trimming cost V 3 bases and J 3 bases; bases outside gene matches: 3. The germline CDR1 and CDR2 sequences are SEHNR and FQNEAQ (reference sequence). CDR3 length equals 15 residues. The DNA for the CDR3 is TGTGCCAGCAGCTTTAGACTAGCGGGGGTCTACGAGCAGTACTTC. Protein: CASSFRLAGVYEQYF.

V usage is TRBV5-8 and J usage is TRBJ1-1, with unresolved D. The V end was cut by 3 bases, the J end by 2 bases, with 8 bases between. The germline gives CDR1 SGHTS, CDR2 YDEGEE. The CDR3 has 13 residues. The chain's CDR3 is CASSSRINTEAFF. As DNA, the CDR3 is TGTGCCAGCAGCTCCAGGATTAACACTGAAGCTTTCTTT.

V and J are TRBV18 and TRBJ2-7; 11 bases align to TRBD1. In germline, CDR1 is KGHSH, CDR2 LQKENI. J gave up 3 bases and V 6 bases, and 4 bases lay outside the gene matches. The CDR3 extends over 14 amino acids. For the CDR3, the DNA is TGTGCCAGCTCCGGACAGGGGGCGATCTACGAGCAGTACTTC. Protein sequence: CASSGQGAIYEQYF.